This is a list of T cell receptor beta chains from one sample in a study of tumor-infiltrating lymphocytes in primary liver carcinoma. TCRdb re-analysed the multiplex PCR reads in MiXCR, keeping a single row per CDR3 protein. The sample carries about 320,000 distinct CDR3 sequences, 55% to 65% recorded once. Sequencing input: peripheral blood. The source of these receptors is a man in his forties with primary liver carcinoma and hepatitis B virus infection. CDR3s include the opening cysteine and the closing phenylalanine or tryptophan. The D gene is left open where the match is weak. Size is stated for part of the rows, as once, few or many counts, or as a class when the clone is expanded.

CDR3 length	clone size	D gene	J gene	V gene	CDR3 DNA	CDR3 protein
13	.	.	TRBJ2-7	TRBV29-1	TGCAGCGTTAGTGAAGGACAGAACTGCGAGCAGTATTTC	CSVSEGQNCEQYF
16	many	TRBD2	TRBJ2-7	TRBV4-1	TGCGCCAGCAGCCACCCCGGACTAGCGGGAGTCGGCGAGCAGTACTTC	CASSHPGLAGVGEQYF
14	many	TRBD1	TRBJ1-5	TRBV6-2/TRBV6-3	TGTGCCAGCAGCCAAGACAGGGGCAATCAGCCCCAGCATTTT	CASSQDRGNQPQHF
14	.	TRBD1	TRBJ1-2	TRBV10-3	TGTGCCATCAGGATAGGGGGCCCTAACTATGGCAACACCTTC	CAIRIGGPNYGNTF
15	.	TRBD2	TRBJ2-7	TRBV29-1	TGCAGCGCACACGGGGCTAGCGGGGAGTCCTACGAGCAGTACTTC	CSAHGASGESYEQYF
14	few	.	TRBJ2-7	TRBV5-1	TGCGCCAGCAGCCTCGAGTATCAGGGGGGCGAGCAGTACTTC	CASSLEYQGGEQYF
14	.	.	TRBJ1-1	TRBV6-1	TGTGCCAGTGGTGAGTCGGGAGTGAACACTGAAGCTTTCTTT	CASGESGVNTEAFF
13	.	TRBD2	TRBJ2-5	TRBV28	TGTGCCAGCACCAGCGGGAGTTTGGAGACCCAGTACTTC	CASTSGSLETQYF
15	.	TRBD2	TRBJ2-1	TRBV28	TGTGCCAGCAGTCCGGGACTAGCGGGAGATTCTGAGCAGTTCTTC	CASSPGLAGDSEQFF
14	.	.	TRBJ2-7	TRBV28	TGTGCCAGCAGTTTAGTAGGCCCCCCGGACGAGCAGTACTTC	CASSLVGPPDEQYF
13	.	.	TRBJ2-6	TRBV7-9	TGTGCCAGCAGCTTACAGGAGGCCAACGTCCTGACTTTC	CASSLQEANVLTF
18	.	.	TRBJ2-1	TRBV6-2/TRBV6-3	TGTGCCAGCAGTTACTCGAGAGTTTGGGCTCATCCTAGCAATGAGCAGTTCTTC	CASSYSRVWAHPSNEQFF
11	many	.	TRBJ2-7	TRBV10-2	TGCGCCAGCCGCTCGGCGGGCGAGCAGTACTTC	CASRSAGEQYF
13	.	TRBD1	TRBJ1-1	TRBV6-1	TGTGTCAGCAGTGGGCTGACAGGGGCCCAAGCTTTCTTT	CVSSGLTGAQAFF
18	few	TRBD1	TRBJ1-3	TRBV6-2/TRBV6-3	TGTGCCAGCAGTTACCCAGGAAGGGACAGCCGCTCTGGAAACACCATATATTTT	CASSYPGRDSRSGNTIYF